These T cell receptor beta chains were read from a single sample in a study of T cell responses to AZD1222 COVID-19 vaccine. The protocol was immunoSEQ multiplex PCR, while the TCRdb copy is restricted to in-frame clones and leaves out a portion. The table records roughly 87,000 clones, roughly 90% of them present only once. The specimen comprised peripheral blood, sampled 28 days after the second AZD1222 dose. The receptor set was obtained from an adult who received the AZD1222 COVID-19 vaccine. The CDR3 runs from the conserved cysteine through the conserved F or W. A D gene is named only where the DNA matches it firmly. For some rows the clone size is stated as once, few or many, or as a class when expanded; others skip it.

j_call,clone_size,v_call,d_call,cdr3_aa,cdr3_nt
TRBJ2-7,.,TRBV18,TRBD1,CASSLIQGSKNEQYF,TGTGCCAGCTCACTAATACAGGGGTCGAAGAACGAGCAGTACTTC
TRBJ2-5,.,TRBV11-1,TRBD2,CASSLAAASGGSGETQYF,TGTGCCAGCAGCTTAGCGGCGGCTAGCGGGGGGTCCGGGGAGACCCAGTACTTC
TRBJ1-2,.,TRBV3-1/TRBV3-2,.,CASSPTRGSGYTF,TGTGCCAGCAGCCCGACTCGGGGTTCTGGCTACACCTTC
TRBJ1-2,.,TRBV27,.,CASSYKSRPSDYGYTF,TGTGCCAGCAGTTATAAGTCTCGCCCATCCGACTATGGCTACACCTTC
TRBJ1-5,.,TRBV3-1/TRBV3-2,.,CASNQGGMNQPQHF,TGTGCCAGCAATCAAGGGGGAATGAATCAGCCCCAGCATTTT
TRBJ1-2,.,TRBV24-1,.,CATSDRGTAFYGYTF,TGTGCCACCAGTGACCGAGGGACGGCCTTCTATGGCTACACCTTC
TRBJ1-3,.,TRBV7-9,TRBD1,CASSQWTGGIYTIYF,TGTGCCAGCAGCCAATGGACAGGGGGCATTTACACCATATATTTT
TRBJ2-6,.,TRBV30,.,CAWSHGGTGANVLTF,TGTGCCTGGTCACACGGGGGAACTGGGGCCAACGTCCTGACTTTC
TRBJ1-1,.,TRBV7-9,TRBD1,CASSLVGTGRDTEAFF,TGTGCCAGCAGCTTAGTGGGGACAGGGCGTGATACTGAAGCTTTCTTT
TRBJ1-5,.,TRBV10-2,.,CASSQQDSNQPQHF,TGCGCCAGCAGTCAACAGGATAGCAATCAGCCCCAGCATTTT
TRBJ1-5,.,TRBV6-2/TRBV6-3,.,CASSLSGTASNQPQHF,TGTGCCAGCAGTTTATCCGGGACGGCTAGCAATCAGCCCCAGCATTTT
TRBJ1-4,.,TRBV7-9,TRBD1,CASSLRTGVVEKLFF,TGTGCCAGCAGCCTAAGGACAGGGGTGGTTGAAAAACTGTTTTTT
TRBJ1-5,.,TRBV30,.,CAWSGGTLGRQPQHF,TGTGCCTGGAGTGGGGGGACCCTAGGACGTCAGCCCCAGCATTTT
TRBJ1-1,.,TRBV14,.,CASSLVPGPNTEAFF,TGTGCCAGCAGCCTTGTCCCGGGACCTAACACTGAAGCTTTCTTT
TRBJ1-5,once,TRBV27,.,CASSLGGAGQPQHF,TGTGCCAGCAGTTTGGGTGGGGCAGGTCAGCCCCAGCATTTT
TRBJ1-1,.,TRBV4-1,.,CASSRTGGLNTEAFF,TGCGCCAGCAGCCGCACCGGCGGACTGAACACTGAAGCTTTCTTT
TRBJ1-1,.,TRBV18,TRBD1,CASSPPRGQGDNTEAFF,TGTGCCAGCTCACCACCTAGAGGACAGGGTGATAACACTGAAGCTTTCTTT
TRBJ2-4,few,TRBV6-1,.,CASSDPGSAAKNIQYF,TGTGCCAGCAGTGACCCCGGCTCCGCGGCCAAAAACATTCAGTACTTC
TRBJ2-7,.,TRBV9,.,CASSVDEGGRSGEQYF,TGTGCCAGCAGCGTAGATGAAGGGGGACGTTCAGGCGAGCAGTACTTC
TRBJ2-5,.,TRBV5-8,.,CASSRQETQYF,TGTGCCAGCAGCCGGCAAGAGACCCAGTACTTC
TRBJ1-3,.,TRBV7-6,.,CASSLGLGTLSGNTIYF,TGTGCCAGCAGCTTGGGGTTGGGGACCCTCTCTGGAAACACCATATATTTT
TRBJ1-6,.,TRBV19,TRBD1,CASSPGQGVSRSPLHF,TGTGCCAGTAGCCCCGGACAGGGTGTTAGTCGTTCACCCCTCCACTTT
TRBJ2-7,.,TRBV7-2,.,CASSGMGADRPYEQYF,TGTGCCAGCAGCGGCATGGGGGCGGACAGACCCTACGAGCAGTACTTC
TRBJ2-7,.,TRBV30,TRBD2,CAWTAGGVIEQYF,TGTGCCTGGACTGCGGGGGGCGTGATCGAGCAGTACTTC
TRBJ1-1,.,TRBV5-1,.,CASSLAMVGETEAFF,TGCGCCAGCAGCTTGGCCATGGTAGGGGAGACTGAAGCTTTCTTT
TRBJ1-1,.,TRBV19,.,CASSIGVGSGVLYTEAFF,TGTGCCAGTAGTATAGGAGTGGGATCTGGGGTTCTGTACACTGAAGCTTTCTTT
TRBJ1-5,.,TRBV19,.,CASSIGSTRPSNQPQHF,TGTGCCAGTAGTATCGGCTCCACCCGTCCCTCCAATCAGCCCCAGCATTTT
TRBJ1-5,.,TRBV30,.,CAWERDGSNQPQHF,TGTGCCTGGGAGAGGGACGGGAGCAATCAGCCCCAGCATTTT
TRBJ2-7,.,TRBV7-9,.,CASARSAASYEQYF,TGTGCCAGCGCCCGTAGCGCCGCCTCCTACGAGCAGTACTTC
TRBJ1-3,.,TRBV7-9,.,CASSPVGGRGNTIYF,TGTGCCAGCAGCCCCGTGGGGGGCCGAGGAAACACCATATATTTT
TRBJ1-1,.,TRBV28,TRBD1,CASSSAGTGADTEAFF,TGTGCCAGCAGTTCCGCCGGGACAGGGGCGGACACTGAAGCTTTCTTT
TRBJ2-5,.,TRBV6-5,.,CASSYSRLGGETQYF,TGTGCCAGCAGTTACTCCCGACTAGGTGGAGAGACCCAGTACTTC
TRBJ2-6,.,TRBV30,TRBD1,CAWSAKTGLLLSGANVLTF,TGTGCCTGGAGTGCTAAGACAGGGCTACTCCTCTCTGGGGCCAACGTCCTGACTTTC
TRBJ2-1,few,TRBV7-9,TRBD2,CASSLGAGGPPEQFF,TGTGCCAGCAGCTTAGGAGCGGGGGGGCCTCCTGAGCAGTTCTTC
TRBJ1-1,.,TRBV9,TRBD1,CASSVRGTGGEAFF,TGTGCCAGCAGCGTAAGAGGGACAGGGGGAGAAGCTTTCTTT
TRBJ2-3,once,TRBV9,.,CASSVVRSTDTQYF,TGTGCCAGCAGCGTAGTCCGTTCGACAGATACGCAGTATTTT
TRBJ1-1,.,TRBV2,.,CASSDRENTEAFF,TGTGCCAGCAGTGACAGGGAGAACACTGAAGCTTTCTTT
TRBJ1-2,.,TRBV6-2/TRBV6-3,.,CASSLGENYGYTF,TGTGCCAGCAGCCTGGGGGAAAACTATGGCTACACCTTC
TRBJ1-5,once,TRBV9,.,CASNKEDGQPQHF,TGTGCCAGCAATAAGGAAGACGGTCAGCCCCAGCATTTT
TRBJ2-1,.,TRBV6-5,TRBD2,CASSLSGGAHNEQFF,TGTGCCAGCAGTCTGAGCGGGGGGGCCCACAATGAGCAGTTCTTC
TRBJ2-7,.,TRBV5-6,.,CASRILAAGGSSYEQYF,TGTGCCAGCAGAATCCTCGCAGCAGGGGGGAGCTCCTACGAGCAGTACTTC
TRBJ1-5,once,TRBV3-1/TRBV3-2,.,CASSQEKGSRGHPVPYSNQPQHF,TGTGCCAGCAGCCAAGAGAAGGGGAGTAGGGGACATCCGGTTCCCTATAGCAATCAGCCCCAGCATTTT
TRBJ2-7,.,TRBV5-6,TRBD1,CASSSTTGGSYEQYF,TGTGCCAGCAGCTCCACGACAGGGGGAAGCTACGAGCAGTACTTC
TRBJ1-5,.,TRBV7-6,TRBD1,CASSRGQGSNQPQHF,TGTGCCAGCAGCCGAGGACAGGGTAGCAATCAGCCCCAGCATTTT
TRBJ2-1,.,TRBV19,TRBD2,CASSSSGANEQFF,TGTGCCAGTAGTTCTAGCGGGGCGAATGAGCAGTTCTTC
TRBJ1-2,.,TRBV29-1,.,CSVSGLARDYGYTF,TGCAGCGTTTCTGGTTTGGCCCGGGACTATGGCTACACCTTC
TRBJ1-2,once,TRBV14,.,CASSQATTVYGYTF,TGTGCCAGCAGCCAAGCGACGACAGTCTATGGCTACACCTTC
TRBJ2-3,few,TRBV11-3,TRBD1,CASSFQGTGVTDTQYF,TGTGCCAGCAGCTTTCAAGGGACAGGGGTAACAGATACGCAGTATTTT